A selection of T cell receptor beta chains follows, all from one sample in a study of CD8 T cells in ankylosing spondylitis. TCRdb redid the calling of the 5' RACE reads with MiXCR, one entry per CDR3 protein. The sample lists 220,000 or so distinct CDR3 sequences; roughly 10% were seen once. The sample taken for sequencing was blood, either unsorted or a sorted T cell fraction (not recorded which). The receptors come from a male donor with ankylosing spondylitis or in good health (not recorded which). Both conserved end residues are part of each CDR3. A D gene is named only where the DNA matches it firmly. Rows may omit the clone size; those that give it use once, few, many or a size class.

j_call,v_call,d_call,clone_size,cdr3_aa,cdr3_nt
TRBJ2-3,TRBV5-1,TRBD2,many,CASSLTSGVSFSTDTQYF,TGCGCCAGCAGCTTGACTAGCGGGGTCTCTTTCAGCACAGATACGCAGTATTTT
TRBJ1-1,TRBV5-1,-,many,CASSFPGTGEAFF,TGCGCCAGCAGCTTCCCCGGGACGGGAGAAGCTTTCTTT
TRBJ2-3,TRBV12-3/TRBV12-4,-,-,CASSPRDSRTDTQYF,TGTGCCAGCAGTCCCAGGGACTCCAGAACAGATACGCAGTATTTT
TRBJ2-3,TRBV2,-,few,CASSDWSKASTDTQYF,TGTGCCAGCAGTGATTGGTCCAAAGCTAGCACAGATACGCAGTATTTT
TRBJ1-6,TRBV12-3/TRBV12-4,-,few,CASRSLSSPLHF,TGTGCCAGCAGGTCCCTTTCTTCACCCCTCCACTTT
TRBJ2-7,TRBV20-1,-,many,CSAGVGGHYEQYF,TGCAGTGCTGGGGTGGGGGGGCACTACGAGCAGTACTTC
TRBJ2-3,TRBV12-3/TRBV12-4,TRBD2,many,CASNQWRGGIADTQYF,TGTGCCAGCAACCAATGGCGGGGGGGCATCGCAGATACGCAGTATTTT
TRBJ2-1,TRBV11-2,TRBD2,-,CASSRGGSGGFNEQFF,TGTGCCAGCAGCAGGGGGGGTAGCGGGGGATTCAATGAGCAGTTCTTC
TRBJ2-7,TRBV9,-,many,CASSVAQGGTYEQYF,TGTGCCAGCAGCGTAGCTCAGGGGGGGACCTACGAGCAGTACTTC
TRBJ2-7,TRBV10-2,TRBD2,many,CASSEISGGTLSYEQYF,TGCGCCAGCAGTGAGATTAGCGGGGGCACCCTCTCCTACGAGCAGTACTTC
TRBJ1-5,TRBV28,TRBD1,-,CASGKGGTVSNQPQHF,TGTGCCAGCGGAAAAGGAGGGACAGTAAGCAATCAGCCCCAGCATTTT
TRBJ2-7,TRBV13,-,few,CASSLAGKAYEQYF,TGTGCCAGCAGCTTAGCGGGGAAAGCCTACGAGCAGTACTTC
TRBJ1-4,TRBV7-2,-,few,CASSYQEGEKLFF,TGTGCCAGCAGCTATCAGGAGGGCGAAAAACTGTTTTTT
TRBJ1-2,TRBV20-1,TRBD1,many,CSAIDVGGQGAEGYTF,TGCAGTGCTATCGACGTTGGGGGACAGGGGGCGGAGGGCTACACCTTC
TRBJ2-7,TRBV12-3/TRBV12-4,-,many,CASSFVLLGEQYF,TGTGCCAGCAGTTTCGTCCTCCTTGGGGAGCAGTACTTC
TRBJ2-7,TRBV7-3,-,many,CASSNSGIYEQYF,TGTGCCAGTAGCAATTCGGGGATCTACGAGCAGTACTTC
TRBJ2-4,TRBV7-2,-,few,CASSLVLGAPKNIQYF,TGTGCCAGCAGCTTAGTCTTAGGGGCGCCCAAAAACATTCAGTACTTC
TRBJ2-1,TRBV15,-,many,CATSPSNEQFF,TGTGCCACCAGCCCTAGCAATGAGCAGTTCTTC
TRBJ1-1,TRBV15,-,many,CATSRDSFGQANTEAFF,TGTGCCACCAGCAGAGATAGTTTTGGGCAGGCGAACACTGAAGCTTTCTTT
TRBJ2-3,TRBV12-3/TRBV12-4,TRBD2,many,CASSLTRGGQGDTQYF,TGTGCCAGCAGTTTAACGCGGGGGGGCCAAGGAGATACGCAGTATTTT
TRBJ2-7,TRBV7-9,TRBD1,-,CASSLGWDRAYEQYF,TGTGCCAGCAGCTTAGGGTGGGACAGGGCCTACGAGCAGTACTTC
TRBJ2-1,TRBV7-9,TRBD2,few,CASSLEPDERGGRQFF,TGTGCCAGCAGCTTAGAGCCCGATGAGCGGGGGGGCCGCCAGTTCTTC
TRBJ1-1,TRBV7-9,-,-,CASTLPGTEAFF,TGTGCCAGCACCCTACCAGGCACTGAAGCTTTCTTT
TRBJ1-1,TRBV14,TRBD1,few,CASSQKTGEATEAFF,TGTGCCAGCAGCCAAAAAACAGGGGAAGCCACTGAAGCTTTCTTT
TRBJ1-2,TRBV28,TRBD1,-,CASNTGGGSVYGYTF,TGTGCCAGCAATACAGGGGGGGGATCGGTCTATGGCTACACCTTC
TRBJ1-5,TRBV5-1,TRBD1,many,CASSLGQGAYQPQHF,TGCGCCAGCAGCTTGGGACAGGGGGCTTACCAGCCCCAGCATTTT
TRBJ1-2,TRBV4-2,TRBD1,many,CASSQDPGTGNGYTF,TGTGCCAGCAGCCAAGACCCCGGGACAGGGAATGGCTACACCTTC
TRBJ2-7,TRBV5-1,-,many,CASSLPQGSHEQYF,TGCGCCAGCAGCTTGCCACAGGGTTCACACGAGCAGTACTTC
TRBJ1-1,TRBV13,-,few,CASSLGSRRAGTNTEAFF,TGTGCCAGCAGCTTAGGCTCCAGGCGGGCGGGGACGAACACTGAAGCTTTCTTT
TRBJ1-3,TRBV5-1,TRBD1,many,CASSPRTGTGNTIYF,TGCGCCAGCAGCCCAAGGACAGGGACTGGAAACACCATATATTTT
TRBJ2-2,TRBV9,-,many,CASSSIANTGELFF,TGTGCCAGTTCTTCCATAGCGAACACCGGGGAGCTGTTTTTT